The 5 T cell receptor beta chains below all came from one sample that was sequenced in a study of cytomegalovirus exposure and HLA in healthy donors. TCRdb keeps only in-frame clones here, not all; method: immunoSEQ multiplex PCR. The sample shows around 260,000 clones, around 90% of them seen only once. Input material: PBMCs. All receptors derive from a woman in her 30s in good health and CMV-seronegative.

The chain joins TRBV9 to TRBJ2-5, with 7 bases aligning to TRBD1. The CDR3 is 16 amino acids. Trimming at V came to 0 bases and at J to 4 bases, leaving 9 bases not matched to a gene. Germline V gene lookup returns CDR1 SGDLS and CDR2 YYNGEE. CDR3 sequence (DNA): TGTGCCAGCAGCGTAGAGGATCGAAGGGGGCGAGAGACCCAGTACTTC. It encodes CASSVEDRRGRETQYF.

The rearrangement uses TRBV7-9 and TRBJ1-2, with 8 bases matching TRBD1. V gave up 5 bases and J gave up 2 bases; unmatched junction bases: 7. Germline loops: CDR1 SEHNR, CDR2 FQNEAQ (reference sequence). This CDR3 comprises 15 residues. CDR3 coding DNA: TGTGCCAGCAGCCAACGGGACAGGACGAACTATGGCTACACCTTC. This sequence encodes CASSQRDRTNYGYTF.

This clone has just one count. The chain links TRBV9 to TRBJ2-6; D not resolved. Germline CDR1 is SGDLS and CDR2 is YYNGEE. Trimming cost V 6 bases and J 4 bases, with 11 bases left between them. The CDR3 is made up of 14 amino acids. The CDR3 is CASNMGSGANVLTF. In nucleotides, the CDR3 is TGTGCCAGCAACATGGGGTCAGGGGCCAACGTCCTGACTTTC.

The J gene is TRBJ2-7, the V gene TRBV18, with 9 bases lining up with TRBD1. This CDR3 has 14 residues. The trim removed 0 bases at V and 10 bases at J, leaving 7 bases unmatched. Looked up from germline, CDR1 is KGHSH and CDR2 is LQKENI. CDR3 amino acids: CASSPPDGTGNQYF. As DNA, the CDR3 is TGTGCCAGCTCACCACCCGACGGGACAGGGAATCAGTACTTC. Using reference TRBV18 and TRBJ2-7 for the parts outside the CDR3, the full variable domain is NAGVMQNPRHLVRRRGQEARLRCSPMKGHSHVYWYRQLPEEGLKFMVYLQKENIIDESGMPKERFSAEFPKEGPSILRIQQVVRGDSAAYFCASSPPDGTGNQYFGPGTRLTVT.

The chain couples TRBV6-1 to TRBJ1-5; the D gene is possibly TRBD1 (5 bases). The germline CDR1 and CDR2 sequences are MNHNS and SASEGT. The CDR3 runs 15 residues. Trimming shortened V by 8 bases and J by 0 bases, and 14 bases separated the two germline ends. CDR3 coding DNA: TGTGCCAGCGGTCGGGGGGAAACTAGCAATCAGCCCCAGCATTTT. It is translated as CASGRGETSNQPQHF.